The sequence of this TCR beta chain was determined in a study of T-cell memory formation after mild COVID-19. Findings and caveats of the study: Clones shrinking between day 15 and 85 showed a balanced CD4/CD8 split, and those that grew later tilted toward CD4+. Memory cells collected pre-infection included some clones that later responded, suggesting cross-reactive memory joined. CM and EM subsets held most contracting CD4+ clones; EMRA held CD8+ ones.

CDR3 length: 13 residues. V was trimmed by 1 base and J by 4 bases, leaving 7 bases between them. Looked up from germline, CDR1 is LGHDT and CDR2 is YNNKEL (reference sequence). As regards this clonotype: Its target is unknown.

It was 5'RACE with constant-segment primers that produced the TCR alpha and TCR beta cDNA libraries, which carried sample barcodes and UMIs. TCRdb recomputed calls from the 5' RACE reads with MiXCR, one row per CDR3 protein. In the table there are more than 150,000 distinct CDR3 sequences, approximately 17% of which are singletons. This TCR came from a man in his late teens or twenties who had mild COVID-19 (a few samples of this study predate the infection). Cell type and time point are not known. What was sequenced was PBMCs or a T cell subset sorted from them (not recorded which). This rearrangement joins TRBV3-1 to TRBJ1-2; D remains ambiguous. The CDR3 sequence: CASSQGGTYGYTF. The CDR3 coding sequence is TGTGCCAGCAGCCAAGGTGGTACCTATGGCTACACCTTC. The whole variable domain, remainder taken from reference TRBV3-1 and TRBJ1-2, is DTAVSQTPKYLVTQMGNDKSIKCEQNLGHDTMYWYKQDSKKFLKIMFSYNNKELIINETVPNRFSPKSPDKAHLNLHINSLELGDSAVYFCASSQGGTYGYTFGSGTRLTVV.